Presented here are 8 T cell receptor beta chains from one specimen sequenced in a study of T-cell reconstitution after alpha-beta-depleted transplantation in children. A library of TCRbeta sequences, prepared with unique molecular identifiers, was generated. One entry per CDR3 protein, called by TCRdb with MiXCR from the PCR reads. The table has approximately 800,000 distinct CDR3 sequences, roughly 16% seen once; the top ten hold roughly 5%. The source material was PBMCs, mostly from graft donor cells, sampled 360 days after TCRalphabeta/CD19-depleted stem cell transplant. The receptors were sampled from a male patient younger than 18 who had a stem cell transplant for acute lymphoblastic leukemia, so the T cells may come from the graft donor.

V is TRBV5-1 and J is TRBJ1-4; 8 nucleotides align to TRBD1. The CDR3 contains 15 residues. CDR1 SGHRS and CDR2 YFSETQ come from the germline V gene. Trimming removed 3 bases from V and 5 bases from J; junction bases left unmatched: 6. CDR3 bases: TGCGCCAGCAGCTCGGGTAGACAGGGGAATGAAAAACTGTTTTTT. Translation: CASSSGRQGNEKLFF.

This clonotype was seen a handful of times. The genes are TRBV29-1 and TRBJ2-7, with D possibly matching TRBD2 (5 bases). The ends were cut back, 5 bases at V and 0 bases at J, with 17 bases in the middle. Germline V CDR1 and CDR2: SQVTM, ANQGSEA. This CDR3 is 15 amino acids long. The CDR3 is CSVNLLVDNSYEQYF. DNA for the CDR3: TGCAGCGTTAACCTACTAGTTGATAACTCCTACGAGCAGTACTTC.

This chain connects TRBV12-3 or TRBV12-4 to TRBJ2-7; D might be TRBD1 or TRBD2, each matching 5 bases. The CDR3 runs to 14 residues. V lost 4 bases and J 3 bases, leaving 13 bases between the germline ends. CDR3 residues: CASSSARDHYEQYF. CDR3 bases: TGTGCCAGCAGTTCAGCCCGGGACCACTACGAGCAGTACTTC.

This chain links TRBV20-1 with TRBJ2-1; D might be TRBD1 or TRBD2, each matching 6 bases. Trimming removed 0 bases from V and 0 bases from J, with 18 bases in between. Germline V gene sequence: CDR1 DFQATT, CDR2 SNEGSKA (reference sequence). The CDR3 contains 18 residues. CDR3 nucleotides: TGCAGTGCTAGAGATTTCCTAAGGGGGGTAAGCTCCTACAATGAGCAGTTCTTC. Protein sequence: CSARDFLRGVSSYNEQFF.

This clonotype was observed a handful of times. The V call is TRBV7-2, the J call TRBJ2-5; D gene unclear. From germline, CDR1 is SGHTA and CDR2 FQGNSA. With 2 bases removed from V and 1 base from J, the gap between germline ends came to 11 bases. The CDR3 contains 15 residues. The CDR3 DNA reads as TGTGCCAGCAGCTTACGCAGGAAACCCCAAGAGACCCAGTACTTC. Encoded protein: CASSLRRKPQETQYF.

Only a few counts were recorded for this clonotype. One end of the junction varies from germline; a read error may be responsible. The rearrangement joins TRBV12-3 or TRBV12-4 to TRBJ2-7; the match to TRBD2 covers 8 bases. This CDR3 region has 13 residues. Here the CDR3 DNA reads TGTGCCAGCTCGGGGCTAGCGGGCGGACGGGGGGACTTC. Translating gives CASSGLAGGRGDF.

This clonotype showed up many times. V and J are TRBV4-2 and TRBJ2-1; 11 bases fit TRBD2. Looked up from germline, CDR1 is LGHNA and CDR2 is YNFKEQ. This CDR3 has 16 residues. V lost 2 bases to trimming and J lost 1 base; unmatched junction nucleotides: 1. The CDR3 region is CASSQLAGGSYNEQFF. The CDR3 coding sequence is TGTGCCAGCAGCCAACTAGCGGGAGGTTCCTACAATGAGCAGTTCTTC.

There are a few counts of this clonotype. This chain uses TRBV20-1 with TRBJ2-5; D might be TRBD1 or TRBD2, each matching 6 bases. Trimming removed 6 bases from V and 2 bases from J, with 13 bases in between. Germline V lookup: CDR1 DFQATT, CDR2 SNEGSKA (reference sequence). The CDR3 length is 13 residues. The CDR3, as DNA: TGCAGTGCCCGCGGAGGGGGGCAAGAGACCCAGTACTTC. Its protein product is CSARGGGQETQYF.